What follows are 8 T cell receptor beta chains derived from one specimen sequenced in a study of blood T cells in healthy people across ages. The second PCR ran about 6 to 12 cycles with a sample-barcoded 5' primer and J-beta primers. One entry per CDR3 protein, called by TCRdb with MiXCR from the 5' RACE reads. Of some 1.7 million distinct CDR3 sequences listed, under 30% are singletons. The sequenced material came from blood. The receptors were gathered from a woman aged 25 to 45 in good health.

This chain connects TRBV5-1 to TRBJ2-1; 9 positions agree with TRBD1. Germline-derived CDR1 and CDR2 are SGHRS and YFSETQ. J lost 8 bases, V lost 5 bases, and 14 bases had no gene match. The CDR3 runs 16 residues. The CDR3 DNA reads TGCGCCAGCAGTATCCAATCCGGGACAGGGTTTTATGAGCAGTTCTTC. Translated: CASSIQSGTGFYEQFF.

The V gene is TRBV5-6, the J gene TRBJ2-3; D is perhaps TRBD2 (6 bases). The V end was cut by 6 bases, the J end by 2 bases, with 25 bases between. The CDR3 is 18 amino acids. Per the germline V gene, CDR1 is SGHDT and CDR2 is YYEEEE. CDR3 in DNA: TGTGCCAGCACCAGTGCTTCCGGGGGTCCCTTATTCACAGATACGCAGTATTTT. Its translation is CASTSASGGPLFTDTQYF.

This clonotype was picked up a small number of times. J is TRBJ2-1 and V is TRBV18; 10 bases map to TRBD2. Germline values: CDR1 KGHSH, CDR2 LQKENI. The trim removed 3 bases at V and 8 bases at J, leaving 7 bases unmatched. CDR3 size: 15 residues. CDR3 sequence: CASSPLAGVSDEQFF. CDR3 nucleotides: TGTGCCAGCTCACCCCTAGCGGGAGTGAGCGATGAGCAGTTCTTC.

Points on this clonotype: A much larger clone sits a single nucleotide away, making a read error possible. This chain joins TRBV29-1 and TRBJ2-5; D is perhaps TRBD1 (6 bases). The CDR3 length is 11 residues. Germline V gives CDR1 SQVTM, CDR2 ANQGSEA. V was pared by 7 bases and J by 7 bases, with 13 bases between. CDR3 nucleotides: TGCAGCGCAGGGGAGAGCGGGACCCAGTACTTC. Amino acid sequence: CSAGESGTQYF.

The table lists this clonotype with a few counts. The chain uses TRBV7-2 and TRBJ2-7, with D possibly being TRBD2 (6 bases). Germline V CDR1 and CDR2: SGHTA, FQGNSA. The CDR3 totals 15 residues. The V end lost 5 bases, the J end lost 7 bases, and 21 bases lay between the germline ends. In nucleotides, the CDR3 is TGTGCCAGCAGCATAAGATCACCGGGAGCCTTAGAGCAGTACTTC. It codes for CASSIRSPGALEQYF.

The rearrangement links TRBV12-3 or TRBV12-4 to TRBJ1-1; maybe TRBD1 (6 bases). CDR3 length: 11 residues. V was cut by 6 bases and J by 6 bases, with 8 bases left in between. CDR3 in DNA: TGTGCCAGCAGGGACAGCGCTGAAGCTTTCTTT. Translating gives CASRDSAEAFF.

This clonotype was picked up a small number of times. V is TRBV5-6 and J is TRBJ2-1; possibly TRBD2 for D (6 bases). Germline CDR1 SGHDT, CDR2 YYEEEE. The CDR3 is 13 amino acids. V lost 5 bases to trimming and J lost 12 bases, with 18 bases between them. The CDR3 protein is CASREVLAGRQFF. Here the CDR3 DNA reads TGTGCCAGCAGGGAAGTTTTGGCGGGACGGCAGTTCTTC.

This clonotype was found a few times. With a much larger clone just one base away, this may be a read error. CDR3 nucleotides: TGCGCCAGCAGCTTCAGTGACCCTTCCTACGAGCAGTACTTC. This codes for CASSFSDPSYEQYF. The chain is built from TRBV5-1 and TRBJ2-7; D is unresolved. Germline loops: CDR1 SGHRS, CDR2 YFSETQ. This CDR3 has 14 residues. Trimming removed 2 bases at V and 1 base at J, with 10 bases between. Together with reference TRBV5-1 and TRBJ2-7, the CDR3 gives the full variable domain: KAGVTQTPRYLIKTRGQQVTLSCSPISGHRSVSWYQQTPGQGLQFLFEYFSETQRNKGNFPGRFSGRQFSNSRSEMNVSTLELGDSALYLCASSFSDPSYEQYFGPGTRLTVT.